This is a list of T cell receptor beta chains from one sample in a study of Ad26.COV2.S vaccination and SARS-CoV-2 variants. Profiled with immunoSEQ multiplex PCR; TCRdb holds only in-frame clones, not every one. This table holds about 180,000 clones, around 90% found once. Sequenced here: peripheral blood, sampled after recovery from COVID-19. These receptors all come from a human donor who had recovered from COVID-19. CDR3s include the opening cysteine and the closing phenylalanine or tryptophan. Fields, in order: V gene, clone size, D gene, J gene, CDR3 protein, CDR3 DNA. The D gene is left open where the match is weak. A row's size may be missing; if present it is once, few, many or a size class.

>TRBV10-3|once|TRBD1|TRBJ1-2
CAISDRGQGDGYTF
TGTGCCATCAGTGACAGGGGGCAGGGGGATGGCTACACCTTC
>TRBV5-6|once|-|TRBJ1-5
CASSLQAWGNQPQHF
TGTGCCAGCAGCCTACAGGCGTGGGGTAATCAGCCCCAGCATTTT
>TRBV28|-|-|TRBJ1-2
CASSPQGGYTF
TGTGCCAGCAGTCCTCAGGGAGGCTACACCTTC
>TRBV15|-|-|TRBJ1-1
CATSRGGLLNTEAFF
TGTGCCACCAGCAGGGGAGGACTGTTGAACACTGAAGCTTTCTTT
>TRBV10-3|-|-|TRBJ2-7
CAISEGGYEQYF
TGTGCCATCAGTGAAGGGGGTTACGAGCAGTACTTC
>TRBV2|-|-|TRBJ1-2
CASSEALGSNYGYTF
TGTGCCAGCAGTGAAGCGCTTGGTTCTAACTATGGCTACACCTTC
>TRBV2|-|TRBD2|TRBJ2-1
CASSNGLARTYNEQFF
TGTGCCAGCAGCAACGGACTAGCCCGGACCTACAATGAGCAGTTCTTC
>TRBV7-2|-|-|TRBJ1-3
CASSPTPGNTIYF
TGTGCCAGCAGCCCGACGCCTGGAAACACCATATATTTT
>TRBV4-1|-|-|TRBJ2-5
CASRESSGGIETQYF
TGCGCCAGCAGGGAGTCGTCCGGCGGGATAGAGACCCAGTACTTC
>TRBV6-5|-|-|TRBJ1-4
CASSYSYRNEKLFF
TGTGCCAGCAGTTACTCCTACAGAAATGAAAAACTGTTTTTT
>TRBV2|-|TRBD2|TRBJ2-5
CATGTNGAETQYF
TGTGCCACGGGGACTAACGGGGCAGAGACCCAGTACTTC
>TRBV4-1|-|-|TRBJ2-3
CASSQDKPTDTQYF
TGCGCCAGCAGCCAAGATAAGCCTACAGATACGCAGTATTTT
>TRBV19|-|-|TRBJ2-2
CASTHWDTGELFF
TGTGCCAGTACCCATTGGGACACCGGGGAGCTGTTTTTT
>TRBV20-1|few|-|TRBJ2-7
CSASPSGGEQYF
TGCAGTGCTAGTCCGTCAGGGGGGGAGCAGTACTTC
>TRBV3-1/TRBV3-2|-|-|TRBJ2-7
CASSQGRSEQYF
TGTGCCAGCAGCCAAGGCCGCAGCGAGCAGTACTTC
>TRBV6-5|-|-|TRBJ2-7
CASNRGKGEQYF
TGTGCCAGCAATCGGGGGAAAGGGGAGCAGTACTTC
>TRBV5-1|-|-|TRBJ1-4
CASSLESTNEKLFF
TGCGCCAGCAGCTTGGAATCAACTAATGAAAAACTGTTTTTT
>TRBV7-9|-|-|TRBJ1-5
CASSLGVQPQHF
TGTGCCAGCAGCTTAGGTGTTCAGCCCCAGCATTTT
>TRBV3-1/TRBV3-2|-|-|TRBJ2-6
CASSPGARSGANVLTF
TGTGCCAGCAGCCCCGGGGCTCGCTCTGGGGCCAACGTCCTGACTTTC
>TRBV3-1/TRBV3-2|-|-|TRBJ2-7
CASSQRAGGEQYF
TGTGCCAGCAGCCAAAGGGCCGGAGGCGAGCAGTACTTC
>TRBV11-2|-|-|TRBJ2-1
CASSLEVVAALEEQFF
TGTGCCAGCAGCTTAGAGGTGGTAGCGGCCCTCGAGGAGCAGTTCTTC
>TRBV11-1|-|-|TRBJ2-3
CASSSSPDTQYF
TGTGCCAGCAGCTCGTCCCCAGATACGCAGTATTTT
>TRBV7-8|-|-|TRBJ2-3
CASSHAGLLTLDTQYF
TGTGCCAGCAGCCACGCGGGACTCCTCACTCTAGATACGCAGTATTTT
>TRBV23-1|-|-|TRBJ2-3
CASSPVLGGTWGLTSADTQYF
TGCGCCAGCAGCCCTGTCCTGGGGGGCACATGGGGCCTTACTAGCGCAGATACGCAGTATTTT
>TRBV18|few|TRBD1|TRBJ1-6
CASSPPGVRGGSPLHF
TGTGCCAGCTCACCACCTGGGGTCAGGGGGGGGTCACCCCTCCACTTT
>TRBV3-1/TRBV3-2|-|-|TRBJ2-5
CASSQSTGRETQYF
TGTGCCAGCAGCCAATCGACCGGCCGGGAGACCCAGTACTTC
>TRBV11-2|once|-|TRBJ2-7
CASSLWADPYEQYF
TGTGCCAGCAGCTTATGGGCTGATCCCTACGAGCAGTACTTC
>TRBV5-8|once|-|TRBJ2-1
CASRRDNYYNEQFF
TGTGCCAGCAGGCGGGACAACTACTACAATGAGCAGTTCTTC
>TRBV6-5|-|-|TRBJ1-1
CASSFPGPGGEAFF
TGTGCCAGCAGTTTCCCGGGCCCCGGGGGTGAAGCTTTCTTT